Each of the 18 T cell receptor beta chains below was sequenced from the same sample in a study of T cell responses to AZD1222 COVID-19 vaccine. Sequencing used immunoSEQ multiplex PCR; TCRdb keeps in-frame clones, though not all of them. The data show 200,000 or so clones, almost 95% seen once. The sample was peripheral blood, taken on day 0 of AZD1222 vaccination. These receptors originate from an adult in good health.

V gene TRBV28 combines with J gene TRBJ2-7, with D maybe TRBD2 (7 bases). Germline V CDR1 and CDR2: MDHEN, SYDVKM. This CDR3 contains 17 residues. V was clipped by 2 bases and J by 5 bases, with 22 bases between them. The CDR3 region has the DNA TGTGCCAGCAGTTTACGACTCATGGGGAGGGGGGACCACGAGCAGTACTTC. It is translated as CASSLRLMGRGDHEQYF.

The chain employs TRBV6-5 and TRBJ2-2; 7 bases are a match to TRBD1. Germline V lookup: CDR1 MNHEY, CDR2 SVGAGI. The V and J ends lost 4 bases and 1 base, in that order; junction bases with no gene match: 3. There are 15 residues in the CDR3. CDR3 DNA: TGTGCCAGCAGTTCCGGGACAGAGAACACCGGGGAGCTGTTTTTT. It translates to CASSSGTENTGELFF.

Here the CDR3 DNA reads TGCGCCAGCAGCCAAGTCCTTGACTCCACCGGGGAGCTGTTTTTT. It codes for CASSQVLDSTGELFF. The gene calls are TRBV4-1 and TRBJ2-2; D uncertain. Germline CDR1 reads MGHRA; CDR2 reads YSYEKL. The CDR3 sequence is 15 residues long. Between the trimmed V and J ends, which lost 1 base and 4 bases, there was a span of 10 bases.

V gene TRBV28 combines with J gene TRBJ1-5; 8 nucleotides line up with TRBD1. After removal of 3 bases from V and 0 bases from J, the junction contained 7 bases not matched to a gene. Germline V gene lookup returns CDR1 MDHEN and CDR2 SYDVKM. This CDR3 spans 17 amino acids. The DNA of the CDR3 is TGTGCCAGCAGTTTGCAACAGGGGGGGTTTAGCAATCAGCCCCAGCATTTT. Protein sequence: CASSLQQGGFSNQPQHF.

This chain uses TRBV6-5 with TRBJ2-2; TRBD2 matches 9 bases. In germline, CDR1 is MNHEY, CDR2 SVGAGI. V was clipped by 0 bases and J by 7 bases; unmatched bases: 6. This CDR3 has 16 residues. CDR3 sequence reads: CASSYSSSGGFGELFF. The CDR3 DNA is TGTGCCAGCAGTTACTCATCCAGCGGGGGGTTCGGGGAGCTGTTTTTT.

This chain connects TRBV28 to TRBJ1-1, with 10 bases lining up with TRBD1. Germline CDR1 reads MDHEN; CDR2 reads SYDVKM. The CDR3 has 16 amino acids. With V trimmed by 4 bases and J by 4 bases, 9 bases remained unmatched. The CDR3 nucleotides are TGTGCCAGCAGTTCAGACAGGGGGCGCCGGATCACTGAAGCTTTCTTT. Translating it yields CASSSDRGRRITEAFF.

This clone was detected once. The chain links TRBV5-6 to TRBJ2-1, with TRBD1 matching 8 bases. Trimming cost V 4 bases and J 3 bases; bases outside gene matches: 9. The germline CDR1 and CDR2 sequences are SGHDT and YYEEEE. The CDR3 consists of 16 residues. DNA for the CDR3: TGTGCCAGCAGCCCTAGCCCAGGGGGCTTCTACAATGAGCAGTTCTTC. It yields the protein CASSPSPGGFYNEQFF.

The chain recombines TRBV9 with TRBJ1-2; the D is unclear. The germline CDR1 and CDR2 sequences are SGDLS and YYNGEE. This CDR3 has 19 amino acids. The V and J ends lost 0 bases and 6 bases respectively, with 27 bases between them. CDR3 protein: CASSVATQSDRNRDNGYTF. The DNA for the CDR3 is TGTGCCAGCAGCGTAGCTACACAGTCGGATAGGAATCGTGATAATGGCTACACCTTC.

DNA of the CDR3: TGCAGCGTCCGGACAGGGATTAGGGGCTACACCTTC. It translates to CSVRTGIRGYTF. The chain employs TRBV29-1 and TRBJ1-2, with 8 bases aligning to TRBD1. CDR1 and CDR2 from the germline V gene are SQVTM and ANQGSEA. J lost 8 bases, V lost 6 bases, and 8 bases had no gene match. The CDR3 runs 12 residues.

The CDR3 is CATQGRPTTYNEQFF. The CDR3 DNA is TGTGCCACACAGGGACGGCCTACCACCTACAATGAGCAGTTCTTC. The chain is built from TRBV19 and TRBJ2-1, with D possibly matching TRBD1 (6 bases). V was shortened by 10 bases and J by 2 bases, with 18 bases between the two germline ends. The CDR3 spans 15 residues. Germline CDR1 is LNHDA and CDR2 is SQIVND (reference sequence).

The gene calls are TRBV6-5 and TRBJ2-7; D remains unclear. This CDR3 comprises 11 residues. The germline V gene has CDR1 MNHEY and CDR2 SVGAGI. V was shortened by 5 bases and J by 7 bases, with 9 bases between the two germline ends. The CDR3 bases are TGTGCCAGCAGTCCAGGTCAGGAGCAGTACTTC. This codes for CASSPGQEQYF.

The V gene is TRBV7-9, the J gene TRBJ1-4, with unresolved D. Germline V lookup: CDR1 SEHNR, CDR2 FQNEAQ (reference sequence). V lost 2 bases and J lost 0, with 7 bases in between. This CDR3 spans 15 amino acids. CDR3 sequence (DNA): TGTGCCAGCAGCTTATTTACATCAACTAATGAAAAACTGTTTTTT. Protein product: CASSLFTSTNEKLFF. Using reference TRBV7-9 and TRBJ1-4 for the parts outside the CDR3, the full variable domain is DTGVSQNPRHKITKRGQNVTFRCDPISEHNRLYWYRQTLGQGPEFLTYFQNEAQLEKSRLLSDRFSAERPKGSFSTLEIQRTEQGDSAMYLCASSLFTSTNEKLFFGSGTQLSVL.

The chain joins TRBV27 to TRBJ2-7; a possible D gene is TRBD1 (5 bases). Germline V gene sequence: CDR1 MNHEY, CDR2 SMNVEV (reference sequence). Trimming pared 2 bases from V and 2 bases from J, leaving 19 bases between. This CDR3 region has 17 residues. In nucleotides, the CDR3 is TGTGCCAGCAGTTTAATCGTTTGGGGCAATTCCCCCTACGAGCAGTACTTC. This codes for CASSLIVWGNSPYEQYF.

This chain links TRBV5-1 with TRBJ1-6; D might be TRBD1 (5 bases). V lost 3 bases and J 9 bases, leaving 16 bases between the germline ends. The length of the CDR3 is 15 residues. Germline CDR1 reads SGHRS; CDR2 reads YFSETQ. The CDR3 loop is CASSSSGERSSPLHF. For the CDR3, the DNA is TGCGCCAGCAGCTCCTCGGGGGAGCGGAGTTCACCCCTCCACTTT.

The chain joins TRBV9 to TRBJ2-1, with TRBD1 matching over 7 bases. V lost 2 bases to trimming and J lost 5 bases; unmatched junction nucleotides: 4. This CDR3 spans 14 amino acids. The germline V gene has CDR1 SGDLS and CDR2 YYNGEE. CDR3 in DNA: TGTGCCAGCAGCGTCCGGGACAGCAACAATGAGCAGTTCTTC. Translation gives CASSVRDSNNEQFF.

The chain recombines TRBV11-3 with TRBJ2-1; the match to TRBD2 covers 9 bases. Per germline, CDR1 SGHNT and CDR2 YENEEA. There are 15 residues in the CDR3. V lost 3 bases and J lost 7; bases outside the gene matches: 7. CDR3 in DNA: TGTGCCAGCAGCTTTGGGAGCGGGAGGTTAAATGAGCAGTTCTTC. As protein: CASSFGSGRLNEQFF.

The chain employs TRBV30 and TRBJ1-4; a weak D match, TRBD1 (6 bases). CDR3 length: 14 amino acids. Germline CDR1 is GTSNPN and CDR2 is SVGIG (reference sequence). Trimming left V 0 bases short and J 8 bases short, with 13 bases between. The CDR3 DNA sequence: TGTGCCTGGAGTGTACAGGGCGGGATCGAAAAACTGTTTTTT. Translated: CAWSVQGGIEKLFF.

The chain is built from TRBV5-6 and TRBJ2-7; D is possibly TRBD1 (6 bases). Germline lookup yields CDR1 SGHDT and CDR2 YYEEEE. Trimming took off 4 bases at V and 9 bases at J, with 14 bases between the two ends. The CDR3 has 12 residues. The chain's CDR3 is CASSLGTMLQYF. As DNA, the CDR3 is TGTGCCAGCAGCCTCGGGACAATGTTGCAGTACTTC.